These T cell receptor beta chains were read from a single sample in a study of CD8 T cells in Susac syndrome. TCRdb redid the calling of the immunoSEQ multiplex PCR reads with MiXCR, one entry per CDR3 protein. The table records approximately 210,000 distinct CDR3 sequences, about 94% of them present only once. Sequenced: CD4+ T cells from PBMCs. All receptors derive from a human donor with Susac syndrome. Both conserved end residues are part of each CDR3. Each record gives: D gene, V gene, J gene, clone size, CDR3 DNA, CDR3 protein. D genes are given only for firm matches. Some rows have no size entry. The others give once, few or many, or a class for an expanded clone.

D gene: .
V gene: TRBV6-1
J gene: TRBJ2-2
clone size: .
CDR3 DNA: TGTGCCAGCAGTGCCCTTCTGGGATCGCCGAACACCGGGGAGCTGTTTTTT
CDR3 protein: CASSALLGSPNTGELFF

D gene: TRBD1
V gene: TRBV27
J gene: TRBJ1-6
clone size: once
CDR3 DNA: TGTGCCAGCAGTCTAATGAGGGGACAGAGCAATAATTCACCCCTCCACTTT
CDR3 protein: CASSLMRGQSNNSPLHF

D gene: .
V gene: TRBV5-1
J gene: TRBJ1-1
clone size: .
CDR3 DNA: TGCGCCAGCAGCTTGACGTACCCCGCTGAAGCTTTCTTT
CDR3 protein: CASSLTYPAEAFF

D gene: .
V gene: TRBV24-1
J gene: TRBJ2-1
clone size: .
CDR3 DNA: TGTGCCACCAGTGATTCCGGGGGCACCTACAATGAGCAGTTCTTC
CDR3 protein: CATSDSGGTYNEQFF

D gene: TRBD1
V gene: TRBV20-1
J gene: TRBJ2-7
clone size: .
CDR3 DNA: TGCAGTGCTAGCGGGGGACAGGGGGCTTACGAGCAGTACTTC
CDR3 protein: CSASGGQGAYEQYF

D gene: TRBD1
V gene: TRBV12-3/TRBV12-4
J gene: TRBJ1-2
clone size: .
CDR3 DNA: TGTGCCAGCAGCCCTGGACAGGGGGCTAGCTACACCTTC
CDR3 protein: CASSPGQGASYTF

D gene: .
V gene: TRBV6-5
J gene: TRBJ1-2
clone size: .
CDR3 DNA: TGTGCCAGCAGGGACCCCAGCAGGGTGTATGGCTACACCTTC
CDR3 protein: CASRDPSRVYGYTF

D gene: .
V gene: TRBV28
J gene: TRBJ2-7
clone size: .
CDR3 DNA: TGTGCCAGCAGTTTGGGAGGGCAGGGGGCAGTGGGGCAGTACTTC
CDR3 protein: CASSLGGQGAVGQYF

D gene: TRBD1
V gene: TRBV10-3
J gene: TRBJ1-5
clone size: .
CDR3 DNA: TGTGCCATCAGTGTGGACAGGGGTCAGCCCCAGCATTTT
CDR3 protein: CAISVDRGQPQHF

D gene: .
V gene: TRBV2
J gene: TRBJ2-1
clone size: .
CDR3 DNA: TGTGCCAGCAGTTCGGATGAGCAGTTCTTC
CDR3 protein: CASSSDEQFF

D gene: .
V gene: TRBV6-2/TRBV6-3
J gene: TRBJ1-5
clone size: .
CDR3 DNA: TGTGCCAGCAGTTTCAGGGGTGGTGCGAGCAATCAGCCCCAGCATTTT
CDR3 protein: CASSFRGGASNQPQHF

D gene: .
V gene: TRBV30
J gene: TRBJ1-1
clone size: .
CDR3 DNA: TGTGCCTGGCTCAGGGCGTACACTGAAGCTTTCTTT
CDR3 protein: CAWLRAYTEAFF

D gene: TRBD1
V gene: TRBV30
J gene: TRBJ1-2
clone size: .
CDR3 DNA: TGTGCCTGGAGTTCGGGACAGGGTGATGGCTACACCTTC
CDR3 protein: CAWSSGQGDGYTF

D gene: TRBD1
V gene: TRBV5-1
J gene: TRBJ1-5
clone size: .
CDR3 DNA: TGCGCCAGCAGCCCGACCGGGACAGAAAATCAGCCCCAGCATTTT
CDR3 protein: CASSPTGTENQPQHF

D gene: .
V gene: TRBV30
J gene: TRBJ1-2
clone size: .
CDR3 DNA: TGTGCCTGGAGTGGGCGGGCCGAATATCGTGGCTACACCTTC
CDR3 protein: CAWSGRAEYRGYTF

D gene: .
V gene: TRBV27
J gene: TRBJ1-6
clone size: .
CDR3 DNA: TGTGCCAGCAGTTTATCCCCGCGTGGGGGCTCACCCCTCCACTTT
CDR3 protein: CASSLSPRGGSPLHF

D gene: .
V gene: TRBV7-9
J gene: TRBJ2-6
clone size: .
CDR3 DNA: TGTGCCAGCAGCTCGGCTAGCCACTCTGGGGCCAACGTCCTGACTTTC
CDR3 protein: CASSSASHSGANVLTF

D gene: .
V gene: TRBV3-1
J gene: TRBJ2-2
clone size: .
CDR3 DNA: TGTGCCAGCAGCCACCGGGACCGTACCACCGGGGAGCTGTTTTTT
CDR3 protein: CASSHRDRTTGELFF

D gene: TRBD1
V gene: TRBV6-2/TRBV6-3
J gene: TRBJ2-7
clone size: .
CDR3 DNA: TGTGCCAGCAGTTGGGGACAGGTGAACACCCCCTACGAGCAGTACTTC
CDR3 protein: CASSWGQVNTPYEQYF

D gene: .
V gene: TRBV30
J gene: TRBJ1-5
clone size: .
CDR3 DNA: TGTGCCTGGAGAGGGAGGGGGGGTAGGAGCAATCAGCCCCAGCATTTT
CDR3 protein: CAWRGRGGRSNQPQHF

D gene: .
V gene: TRBV5-4
J gene: TRBJ1-2
clone size: .
CDR3 DNA: TGTGCCAGCAGCTTGGTGGACCGACCTAACTATGGCTACACCTTC
CDR3 protein: CASSLVDRPNYGYTF

D gene: TRBD2
V gene: TRBV7-9
J gene: TRBJ2-2
clone size: .
CDR3 DNA: TGTGCCAGCAGCCCCGGGACTATCGGCGGGGAGCTGTTTTTT
CDR3 protein: CASSPGTIGGELFF

D gene: TRBD1
V gene: TRBV7-2
J gene: TRBJ2-5
clone size: .
CDR3 DNA: TGTGCCAGCAGCTCGCTCGGACAGGGTGGAGGGACCCAGTACTTC
CDR3 protein: CASSSLGQGGGTQYF

D gene: TRBD2
V gene: TRBV10-3
J gene: TRBJ2-6
clone size: .
CDR3 DNA: TGTGCCATCAGTGGGACCCCGGGAGGGGGCTCTGGGGCCAACGTCCTGACTTTC
CDR3 protein: CAISGTPGGGSGANVLTF

D gene: .
V gene: TRBV29-1
J gene: TRBJ1-2
clone size: .
CDR3 DNA: TGCAGCGTTGAAAAGGCAGGGAACTATGGCTACACCTTC
CDR3 protein: CSVEKAGNYGYTF

D gene: .
V gene: TRBV6-6
J gene: TRBJ1-1
clone size: .
CDR3 DNA: TGTGCCAGCCTCCGTCCGAACACTGAAGCTTTCTTT
CDR3 protein: CASLRPNTEAFF

D gene: .
V gene: TRBV20-1
J gene: TRBJ1-1
clone size: .
CDR3 DNA: TGCAGTGCTTCTACGGACCGACCCGGCGGGACTGAAGCTTTCTTT
CDR3 protein: CSASTDRPGGTEAFF

D gene: TRBD1
V gene: TRBV20-1
J gene: TRBJ2-5
clone size: .
CDR3 DNA: TGCAGTGCTAGCCGAGGTACAGGGGGCGGCGAGACCCAGTACTTC
CDR3 protein: CSASRGTGGGETQYF

D gene: .
V gene: TRBV11-2
J gene: TRBJ1-4
clone size: .
CDR3 DNA: TGTGCCAGCAGCTTTAGTGAAAAACTGTTTTTT
CDR3 protein: CASSFSEKLFF

D gene: .
V gene: TRBV19
J gene: TRBJ2-1
clone size: .
CDR3 DNA: TGTGCCAGTAAGGGCGGCTACAATGAGCAGTTCTTC
CDR3 protein: CASKGGYNEQFF

D gene: TRBD1
V gene: TRBV2
J gene: TRBJ1-4
clone size: .
CDR3 DNA: TGTGCCAGCAGTTCGACAGGGCATAGCGAAAAACTGTTTTTT
CDR3 protein: CASSSTGHSEKLFF